There are a few counts of the clone carrying this T cell receptor beta chain. V lost 0 bases, J lost 6 bases, and 15 bases lay in between. The CDR3 runs 16 residues. The germline CDR1 and CDR2 sequences are KGHSH and LQKENI. TCRdb passed the 5' RACE reads through MiXCR, listing each CDR3 protein once. The data show hundreds of thousands of distinct CDR3 sequences, 15% to 20% seen once. This specimen belongs to a study of identical twins. Another study also made use of these data, one on T cells expressing NK-cell markers.

The sample consisted of PBMCs. This clonotype originated in a woman aged 18 to 35 in good health. The V gene is TRBV18, the J gene TRBJ2-1, with D perhaps assigned TRBD1 or TRBD2 (5 bases each). CDR3 region: CASSPPSGAPANEQFF. The CDR3 nucleotides read TGTGCCAGCTCACCACCGTCCGGGGCTCCAGCCAATGAGCAGTTCTTC.